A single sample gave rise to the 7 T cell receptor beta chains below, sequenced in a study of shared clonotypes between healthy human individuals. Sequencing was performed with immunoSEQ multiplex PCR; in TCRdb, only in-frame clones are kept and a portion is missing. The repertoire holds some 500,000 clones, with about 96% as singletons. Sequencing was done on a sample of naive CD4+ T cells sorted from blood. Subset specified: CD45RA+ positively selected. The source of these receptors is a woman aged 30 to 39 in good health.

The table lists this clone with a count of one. CDR3 amino acids: CASRTSRGSYEQYF. The CDR3 DNA follows: TGTGCCAGCAGAACAAGCAGGGGATCCTACGAGCAGTACTTC. V gene TRBV13 combines with J gene TRBJ2-7; TRBD1 might be the D (6 bases). The CDR3 is 14 amino acids. The V gene lost 6 bases and the J gene lost 1 base, with 13 bases spanning the gap. Germline CDR1 is PRHDT and CDR2 is FYEKMQ (reference sequence).

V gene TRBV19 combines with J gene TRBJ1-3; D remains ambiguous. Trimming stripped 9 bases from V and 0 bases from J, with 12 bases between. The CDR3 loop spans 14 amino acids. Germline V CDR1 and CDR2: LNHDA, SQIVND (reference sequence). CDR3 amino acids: CASRTGYSGNTIYF. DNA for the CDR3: TGTGCCAGCCGGACGGGATACTCTGGAAACACCATATATTTT.

Here the CDR3 DNA reads TGTGCCAGCAGGCCCACTAGCACAGATACGCAGTATTTT. This codes for CASRPTSTDTQYF. The chain recombines TRBV28 with TRBJ2-3, with D hard to call. The CDR3 sequence is 13 residues long. The V gene lost 6 bases and the J gene lost 0 bases, with 7 bases spanning the gap. Germline CDR1 reads MDHEN; CDR2 reads SYDVKM.

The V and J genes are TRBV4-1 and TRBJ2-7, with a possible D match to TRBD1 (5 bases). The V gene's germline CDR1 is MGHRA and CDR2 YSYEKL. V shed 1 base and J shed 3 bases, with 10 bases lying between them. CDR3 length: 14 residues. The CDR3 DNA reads TGCGCCAGCAGCCAAGGTGACAGCCTCTACGAGCAGTACTTC. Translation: CASSQGDSLYEQYF.

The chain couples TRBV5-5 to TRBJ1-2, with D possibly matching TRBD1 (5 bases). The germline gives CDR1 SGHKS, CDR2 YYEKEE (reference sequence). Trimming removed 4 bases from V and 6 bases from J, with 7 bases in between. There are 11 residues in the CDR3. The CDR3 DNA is TGTGCCAGCAGCAGGGGCGATGGCTACACCTTC. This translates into CASSRGDGYTF.

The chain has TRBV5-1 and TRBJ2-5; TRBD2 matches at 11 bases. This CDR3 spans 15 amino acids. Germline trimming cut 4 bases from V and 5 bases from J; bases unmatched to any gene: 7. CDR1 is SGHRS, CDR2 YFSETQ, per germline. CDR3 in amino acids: CASSPGTSGPETQYF. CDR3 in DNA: TGCGCCAGCAGCCCGGGGACTAGCGGCCCGGAGACCCAGTACTTC.

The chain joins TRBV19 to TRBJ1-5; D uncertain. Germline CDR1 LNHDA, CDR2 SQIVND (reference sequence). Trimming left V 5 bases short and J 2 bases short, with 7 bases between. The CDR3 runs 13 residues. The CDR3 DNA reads TGTGCCAGTAGTTCAAGGGGCAATCAGCCCCAGCATTTT. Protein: CASSSRGNQPQHF.